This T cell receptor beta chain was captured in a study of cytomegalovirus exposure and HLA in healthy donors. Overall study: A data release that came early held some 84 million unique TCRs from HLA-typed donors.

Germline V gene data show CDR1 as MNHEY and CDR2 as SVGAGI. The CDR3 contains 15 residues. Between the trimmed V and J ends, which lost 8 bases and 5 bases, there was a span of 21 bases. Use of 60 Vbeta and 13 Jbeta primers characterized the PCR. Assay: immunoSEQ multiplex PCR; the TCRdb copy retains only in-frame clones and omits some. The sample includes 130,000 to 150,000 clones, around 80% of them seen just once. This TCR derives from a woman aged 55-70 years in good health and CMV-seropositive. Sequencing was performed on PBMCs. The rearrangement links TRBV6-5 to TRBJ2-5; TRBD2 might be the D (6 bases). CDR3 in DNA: TGTGCCAGCCGGCTTAGCGGCGGGATGGTGGAGACCCAGTACTTC. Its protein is CASRLSGGMVETQYF.